This T cell receptor (beta chain) emerged from a study of cytomegalovirus exposure and HLA in healthy donors (dated 2017 in TCRdb). For the wider study: An earlier analysis of some 550 of the donors reported about 250 Gb of sequence data and roughly 100 million unique TCR beta sequences from about 180 million T cells. An early release covering roughly 600 HLA-typed donors comprised about 300 gigabases of sequencing data and around 85 million unique TCR sequences. The genetic ancestry cluster associated with self-reported Caucasian donors included over 65% of the roughly 400 genotyped donors. The study aimed to test whether cataloging public T cell receptors could reveal signatures of past pathogen exposure. Using immunosequencing, the study profiled T cell repertoires from 500 to 800 subjects and related those repertoires to cytomegalovirus serostatus. Along with the approximately 700-subject first cohort, a separate validation cohort of 120 different subjects was used. High-throughput TCR immunosequencing, statistical association of individual TCRs with disease status, and machine learning were combined to predict cytomegalovirus infection status. In a later analysis, previously published TCR beta repertoires from roughly 710 donors were re-analyzed and high-resolution HLA genotyping was added so that TCR occurrence patterns could be studied. Rather than drawing on any new phenotypic data, the later analysis identified candidate immune exposures from TCR beta sequences and the way those sequences occurred across donors. An earlier analysis of some 500 of the donors used high-throughput TCR beta sequencing to judge whether each TCR beta V gene segment behaved as functional or pseudogenic. Donor age, sex, ethnicity and CMV serostatus were collected together with the repertoire data. In a later genetic analysis, genome-wide SNP genotypes for 398 of the 666 donors were used, and that subset was treated as a discovery cohort. Every repertoire in the discovery cohort had been generated on one and the same sequencing platform. HLA typing covered class I and class II loci at four-digit resolution. Typing coverage differed by locus: A, B, C, DRB1 and DQB1 were typed in roughly 629-640 donors, DQA1 in about 560, DPA1 in 600 to 610, and DPB1 in 400 to 490. Four to six DR-DQ haplotypes were handled as single units for association and clustering, since linkage in the cohort was strong. On average, 235,054 unique TCR beta nucleotide sequences were sequenced per donor among 300 to 500 genotyped donors of the cohort, with roughly a sixth of those sequences being non-productive. Study-wide conclusions, independent of this receptor: The classifier was reported to diagnose cytomegalovirus status with high specificity and sensitivity in both the original and validation cohorts. In this cohort, only TCR beta chains were sequenced, and detectable features were limited by the absence of alpha or paired-chain data. In vitro tests confirmed that a few of the cytomegalovirus-associated TCR beta chains recognize cytomegalovirus antigens. The study gave a list of more than 150 TCR beta chains associated with cytomegalovirus. Strong co-occurrence of HLA alleles, especially DR and DQ, made assigning TCR associations to individual alleles difficult. According to a later analysis, parvovirus B19, influenza, CMV and Epstein-Barr virus appeared linked to several top co-occurrence clusters. A later analysis found that TCR association rates varied across HLA loci, with DRB1 alleles showing the most associated TCRs and HLA-C alleles the fewest. At a false discovery rate of 0.05, a later analysis linked some 18,000 TCR beta sequences to specific HLA alleles. Correlated functional status among segregating V segments might be attributable to linkage disequilibrium, but an unknown experimental factor could not be ruled out. Compared with the approximately 720-donor mean, donors in an Asian-associated ancestry cluster had fewer N-insertions in productive TCRs, according to a later genetic analysis. HLA typing was unavailable for some donors at each locus, so association tests used only the typed subset. In a later analysis, most CMV-associated TCR beta chains were found to appear HLA-restricted, with HLA associations seemingly driven largely by CMV exposure. While some public TCRs were present in many individuals, most TCR sequences turned up only very rarely across donors. A group of highly shared sequence variants was considered likely to be a technical artifact of the sequencing pipeline. In a later genetic analysis, a missense DCLRE1C variant was associated with V-gene and J-gene trimming of TCR beta chains, and the association was replicated in an independent cohort. A later analysis found that HLA-associated TCR beta chains were more clonally expanded and had lower generation probabilities than equally common non-associated chains. For the cohort, immune exposure information was limited to CMV serostatus. Broadly in line with IMGT annotations, most TCR beta V segments showed up in productive rearrangements about 90% or about 30% of the time in an earlier analysis of a few hundred of the donors. Presence/absence analyses assumed roughly uniform sequencing depth across donors, an assumption that may not hold. A further reported finding was that TCR beta sequences accurately predicted the HLA-A and HLA-B alleles for most subjects in the first cohort. The authors suggested that the approach could potentially be generalized to other disease states and immunological phenotypes. Some IMGT-functional V segments, including TRBV6-2 and TRBV6-3, could not be told apart with the 87-base-pair reads, so those segments were excluded. Seventeen rarely observed V segments, including chromosome 9 orphons, were excluded from the earlier analysis of several hundred of the donors because counts were too low.

The cohort was made up of 650 to 700 healthy bone marrow donors. At the time of sampling, every cohort member was nominally healthy, though immune exposures that went unrecorded were likely present. The donor was CMV seropositive and belonged to the group of a few hundred seropositive cohort members. A peripheral blood sample was provided by each donor, and peripheral blood mononuclear cells were used for TCR beta sequencing. The Qiagen DNeasy Blood Extraction Kit was used to extract genomic DNA from the blood cell samples. The CDR3 measures 14 amino acids from cysteine to phenylalanine. Only the CDR3 region is kept as DNA, spanning 42 bases read in frame from base 1. In the germline V gene, CDR1 corresponds to SGHVS and CDR2 to FQNEAQ. V was cut back by 1 base and J by 3 bases, leaving a gap of 9 bases between them. The method behind the library was the immunoSEQ multiplex PCR assay. A mixture of 60 forward primers for TCR Vbeta segments and 13 reverse primers for TCR Jbeta segments was used in the multiplex PCR. The CDR3 region of rearranged TCR beta genes was amplified from genomic DNA by a multiplex PCR assay. Amplified TCR beta libraries were sequenced as 87-base-pair reads on the Illumina HiSeq System. On the authors' methods: A later analysis tallied 75 million to 95 million unique TCR beta chains across the 650 to 750 repertoires, and 10 million to 11 million of those chains were shared by two or more donors. Raw reads were error-corrected and collapsed into unique sequences by a nearest-neighbor algorithm in which closely related sequences were merged to remove PCR and sequencing errors. CDR3 sequences were aligned to IMGT reference sequences to assign V, D and J gene segments. Each retained sequence needed at least a six-nucleotide match to both a V gene segment and a J gene segment. Rearrangements were called productive when the CDR3 lacked stop codons and stayed in frame with V and J; all others were non-productive. CDR3 was defined by IMGT convention, running from the second conserved V-encoded cysteine to the conserved J-encoded phenylalanine. The earlier analysis of more than 450 of the donors excluded sequences that lacked an unambiguous match to a single V gene segment. In an earlier analysis of about 590 of the donors, a V segment was called functional when productive rearrangements were above 56.7%, and segregating when the standard deviation between donors exceeded 5%. To diagnose cytomegalovirus status from the catalog of TCR beta chain sequences, a statistical classification framework was built. V and J gene assignment, in a later analysis, came from comparing TCR nucleotide sequences with IMGT/GENE-DB human TR gene sequences. Using the TCRdist pipeline, a later analysis assigned CDR3 sequences along with most-parsimonious VDJ recombination scenarios. In a later analysis, every TCR beta chain was defined by the combination of its CDR3 amino acid sequence and its V-gene family, and reads without a unique V-gene family were dropped. A later analysis removed roughly 590 highly shared, low-generation-probability nucleotide sequences to deal with suspected cross-contamination and a sequencing artifact. In a later analysis, a clonal expansion index was calculated for each public chain from normalized within-repertoire ranks of inferred template counts. In a later analysis, generation probabilities were computed with a VDJ recombination model fitted to out-of-frame rearrangements, and the resulting probabilities were checked against IGoR. In a later analysis, TCR-TCR, TCR-HLA and TCR-CMV co-occurrence was scored with hypergeometric tests, and a repertoire-size bias correction was applied to TCR pairs. False discovery rates were estimated in a later analysis by permuting HLA or CMV assignments 20 times. In a later analysis, co-occurring TCRs were grouped with DBSCAN, and TCRdist sequence similarity was added when clustering was performed within HLA-allele-positive subsets. For co-occurrence clustering, repertoires with fewer than 30,000 or more than 120,000 public chains were excluded, along with roughly five repertoires with anomalous nucleotide sharing. The table was pulled from immuneACCESS by TCRdb, which kept in-frame rearrangements only. Such tables lose some clones; where checked, under half of the loss comes from unresolved V genes, and the rest has no known cause. V and J calls and clone size are copied from that table; D and trimming were computed from the DNA. The sample yields 70,000 to 90,000 clones; around three fifths were counted once. The ten most abundant clones make up roughly 15% of the sample.

Worth noting for this clone: What this receptor recognizes is not known. Per-base qualities were not stored, and no clone one base away is much larger.

The chain was built from TRBV7-8 and TRBJ1-1; no D gene is confidently identified. The receptor comes from a woman aged 40 to 49 in good health and CMV-seropositive. The sequenced material came from PBMCs. CDR3 region: CASSLEDTYTEAFF. The nucleotide sequence is given as TGTGCCAGCAGCTTAGAAGATACTTACACTGAAGCTTTCTTT.